A selection of T cell receptor beta chains follows, all from one sample in a study of shared T cell receptors in the human thymus. Sequencing was performed with immunoSEQ multiplex PCR; in TCRdb, only in-frame clones are kept and a portion is missing. The sample carries around 68,000 clones, nearly 95% recorded once. Sequencing input: thymocytes. The receptors come from a human donor. CDR3s include the opening cysteine and the closing phenylalanine or tryptophan. The D gene is left open where the match is weak. Part of the rows lack a size; the others show once, few, many or a class for expanded clones.

V: TRBV2; D: -; size: few; J: TRBJ1-5; DNA: TGTGCCAGCAGTGAATTATCTCAGCCCCAGCATTTT; CDR3: CASSELSQPQHF
V: TRBV5-6; D: TRBD2; size: -; J: TRBJ2-7; DNA: TGTGCCAGCAGCGGGAGGGTGTACTACGAGCAGTACTTC; CDR3: CASSGRVYYEQYF
V: TRBV7-9; D: -; size: once; J: TRBJ1-2; DNA: TGTGCCAGCAGCCCCCCTAGGGGCTACACCTTC; CDR3: CASSPPRGYTF
V: TRBV19; D: TRBD1; size: once; J: TRBJ1-5; DNA: TGTGCCAGTAGCAAATTGACAGGGGGAGGTCAGCCCCAGCATTTT; CDR3: CASSKLTGGGQPQHF
V: TRBV27; D: -; size: few; J: TRBJ1-6; DNA: TGTGCCAGCAGTTTAAGGAGGGGAACAGCTAATTCACCCCTCCACTTT; CDR3: CASSLRRGTANSPLHF
V: TRBV11-2; D: -; size: -; J: TRBJ1-1; DNA: TGTGCCAGCAGCTTAGATTGGCAGCTCGGACACACTGAAGCTTTCTTT; CDR3: CASSLDWQLGHTEAFF
V: TRBV4-1; D: TRBD1; size: -; J: TRBJ2-6; DNA: TGCGCCAGCAGCCAAGATTCCCGGGACAGGGGCCAATCTGGGGCCAACGTCCTGACTTTC; CDR3: CASSQDSRDRGQSGANVLTF
V: TRBV14; D: -; size: -; J: TRBJ2-3; DNA: TGTGCCAGCAGCCAAGACCCACCCCGCGCCTCAGATACGCAGTATTTT; CDR3: CASSQDPPRASDTQYF
V: TRBV5-1; D: TRBD1; size: -; J: TRBJ2-2; DNA: TGCGCCACCCAGAGGGACAGGGGGCGCAGGGGTGGTTCCGGGGAGCTGTTTTTT; CDR3: CATQRDRGRRGGSGELFF
V: TRBV19; D: -; size: -; J: TRBJ1-2; DNA: TGTGCCAGTACTGACAGGTCCTATGGCTACACCTTC; CDR3: CASTDRSYGYTF
V: TRBV4-1; D: -; size: -; J: TRBJ2-2; DNA: TGCGCCAGCAGCCAAGAGTTTGGACGACTTTCCGGGGAGCTGTTTTTT; CDR3: CASSQEFGRLSGELFF
V: TRBV28; D: -; size: once; J: TRBJ2-1; DNA: TGTGCCAGCCTTCCAAGGGGAGGTGAGAATGAGCAGTTCTTC; CDR3: CASLPRGGENEQFF
V: TRBV11-2; D: -; size: -; J: TRBJ2-7; DNA: TGTGCCAGCAGCTCCTCATTTTTATTACTATCCTACGAGCAGTACTTC; CDR3: CASSSSFLLLSYEQYF
V: TRBV5-1; D: TRBD1; size: once; J: TRBJ1-5; DNA: TGCGCCAGCAGCTTGGGTGGCAGGGGGCATCAGCCCCAGCATTTT; CDR3: CASSLGGRGHQPQHF
V: TRBV6-6; D: -; size: -; J: TRBJ2-4; DNA: TGTGCCAGCAGTTCTCTACCATTGGGGGGCATTCAGTACTTC; CDR3: CASSSLPLGGIQYF
V: TRBV25-1; D: TRBD1; size: -; J: TRBJ1-1; DNA: TGTGCCAGCACGGGACAGGGGGTCGTCGGGCATGAAGCTTTCTTT; CDR3: CASTGQGVVGHEAFF
V: TRBV10-3; D: TRBD1; size: -; J: TRBJ2-7; DNA: TGTGCCGCTACGACTCTAGACCGGGACAGGGTCTACGAGCAGTACTTC; CDR3: CAATTLDRDRVYEQYF
V: TRBV19; D: -; size: once; J: TRBJ1-1; DNA: TGTGCCAGTAGTTCCCCGAAGTTGACGGCTGGGGGCACTGAAGCTTTCTTT; CDR3: CASSSPKLTAGGTEAFF
V: TRBV5-1; D: -; size: -; J: TRBJ2-3; DNA: TGCGCCAGCAGCTTTCGCCTGGGGCCCCACCACACAGATACGCAGTATTTT; CDR3: CASSFRLGPHHTDTQYF
V: TRBV7-8; D: -; size: -; J: TRBJ2-1; DNA: TGTGCCAGCAGCTTAGATATTCTGTCTCTTGGGGGGGCTTGGAATGAGCAGTTCTTC; CDR3: CASSLDILSLGGAWNEQFF
V: TRBV9; D: -; size: -; J: TRBJ2-5; DNA: TGTGCCAGCAGCGTTGACAGGGAGGATGAAGAGACCCAGTACTTC; CDR3: CASSVDREDEETQYF
V: TRBV7-9; D: TRBD1; size: few; J: TRBJ1-1; DNA: TGTGCCAGCAGCTTTGGGACAGAGTTGAACACTGAAGCTTTCTTT; CDR3: CASSFGTELNTEAFF
V: TRBV6-5; D: -; size: -; J: TRBJ1-2; DNA: TGTGCCAGCAGACACCTCCCGGGGGGTTATGGCTACACCTTC; CDR3: CASRHLPGGYGYTF
V: TRBV19; D: -; size: -; J: TRBJ2-6; DNA: TGTGCCAGTAGTATACACGGGTCTGGGGCCAACGTCCTGACTTTC; CDR3: CASSIHGSGANVLTF
V: TRBV5-1; D: -; size: -; J: TRBJ1-1; DNA: TGCGCCAGCAGCCGAGGGACTTTGGGGAACACTGAAGCTTTCTTT; CDR3: CASSRGTLGNTEAFF
V: TRBV4-3; D: -; size: once; J: TRBJ1-2; DNA: TGCGCCAGCAGCCAAGGAGGGAACAGGGTAAACTATGGCTACACCTTC; CDR3: CASSQGGNRVNYGYTF
V: TRBV27; D: TRBD1; size: few; J: TRBJ2-5; DNA: TGTGCCAGCAGCCGGACCCGGGACAGGGTGGAGACCCAGTACTTC; CDR3: CASSRTRDRVETQYF
V: TRBV11-2; D: -; size: -; J: TRBJ2-4; DNA: TGTGCCAGCAGCTTAGATCGGAGGGGCGCAGGGTTAGCCAAAAACATTCAGTACTTC; CDR3: CASSLDRRGAGLAKNIQYF